This T cell receptor (beta chain) came from a study of regulatory T cells in long-lasting Graves disease. This clonotype was picked up a small number of times. A much larger clone lies a single base off, so this may be a read error. Library construction for TCR beta used iRepertoire HTBI primers and Arm-PCR of CDR3 regions. Each CDR3 protein is one row after TCRdb ran MiXCR on the multiplex PCR reads. The sample has 360,000 or so distinct CDR3 sequences, roughly 17% seen once; the top ten hold roughly 21%. Time point described: newly diagnosed GD, antithyroid drugs for less than 3 months. RNA extracted from PBMCs served as the sequencing template. Germline CDR1 is SGHRS and CDR2 is YFSETQ. This CDR3 is built from 15 residues. The V end was cut by 3 bases, the J end by 13 bases, with 23 bases between. The sample was also reused in another study, on T cells in Graves' hyperthyroidism and ophthalmopathy. That paper notes: Blood also showed most of the thyroid clonotypes that were expanded above 0.001.

The starting material was peripheral blood mononuclear cells (PBMCs), obtained at new diagnosis, from a patient treated with antithyroid drugs. This rearrangement joins TRBV5-1 to TRBJ2-1, with D possibly TRBD2 on 6 matching bases. This clonotype was sampled from a woman under 30 with Graves disease. The CDR3 spells CASSSGDSYSNRQFF. CDR3 in DNA: TGCGCCAGCAGCTCGGGGGACTCCTACTCCAATCGACAGTTCTTC.